A single sample gave rise to the 9 T cell receptor beta chains below, sequenced in a study of CD8 T cells in Susac syndrome. A quantity of about 0.5 to 1 ug RNA underwent reverse transcription using random hexamers. One entry per CDR3 protein, called by TCRdb with MiXCR from the immunoSEQ multiplex PCR reads. The top ten hold around 0.22% of the sample, which has 250,000 to 300,000 distinct CDR3 sequences, around 85% seen once. Sequencing was carried out using CD8+ T cells from PBMCs. The receptors were gathered from a human donor with multiple sclerosis.

The count of this clonotype is one. This CDR3 is CASSLGGAYYGYTF. The CDR3 nucleotides are TGTGCCAGCAGTTTGGGGGGGGCGTACTATGGCTACACCTTC. The chain carries TRBV27 and TRBJ1-2; the D gene is possibly TRBD1 (6 bases). V lost 3 bases and J 3 bases, leaving 11 bases between the germline ends. Germline loops: CDR1 MNHEY, CDR2 SMNVEV (reference sequence). The length of the CDR3 is 14 residues.

CDR3 in amino acids: CASSPIGGPTGELFF. In DNA form, the CDR3 reads TGTGCCAGCAGTCCGATAGGAGGGCCCACCGGGGAGCTGTTTTTT. The rearrangement uses TRBV28 and TRBJ2-2; tentative D call: TRBD2 (6 bases). The germline V gene encodes CDR1 MDHEN and CDR2 SYDVKM. The CDR3 length is 15 residues. V was cut by 5 bases and J by 4 bases, with 14 bases left in between. The whole variable domain, filled in from reference TRBV28 and TRBJ2-2, reads DVKVTQSSRYLVKRTGEKVFLECVQDMDHENMFWYRQDPGLGLRLIYFSYDVKMKEKGDIPEGYSVSREKKERFSLILESASTNQTSMYLCASSPIGGPTGELFFGEGSRLTVL.

The chain combines TRBV2 with TRBJ2-7; 7 nucleotides match TRBD2. Germline CDR1 SNHLY, CDR2 FYNNEI. CDR3 length equals 13 residues. V lost 3 bases and J lost 2; bases outside the gene matches: 1. CDR3 nucleotide sequence: TGTGCCAGCAGTGAGGGACTACCCTACGAGCAGTACTTC. Its translation is CASSEGLPYEQYF.

This clonotype was seen only a few times. The rearrangement links TRBV2 to TRBJ2-5; D is perhaps TRBD2 (5 bases). CDR3 length: 14 amino acids. Trimming shortened V by 6 bases and J by 5 bases, and 16 bases separated the two germline ends. Germline assignment: CDR1 SNHLY and CDR2 FYNNEI. The CDR3 nucleotides are TGTGCCAGCAGGGTCGAGGGCTCGGGGGAGACCCAGTACTTC. It encodes CASRVEGSGETQYF.

This chain's CDR3 is CASSFRDRGSYNEQFF. In DNA, the CDR3 is TGTGCCAGCAGCTTCCGGGATCGGGGCTCCTACAATGAGCAGTTCTTC. The chain uses TRBV7-2 and TRBJ2-1; D may be TRBD2 (5 bases). CDR1 and CDR2 from the germline V gene are SGHTA and FQGNSA. With 3 bases removed from V and 0 bases from J, the gap between germline ends came to 12 bases. This CDR3 has 16 amino acids.

Only one count was recorded for this clonotype. The chain couples TRBV7-3 to TRBJ1-5; possible D gene TRBD1, 5 bases. V was pared by 5 bases and J by 0 bases, with 14 bases between. The CDR3 runs to 16 residues. Germline loops: CDR1 SGHTA, CDR2 FQGTGA. The CDR3 DNA follows: TGTGCCAGCAGCCCTAGTCTCAGGGCTAGCAATCAGCCCCAGCATTTT. It is translated as CASSPSLRASNQPQHF.

This clonotype turned up a few times. The V gene is TRBV5-4, the J gene TRBJ2-7; D uncertain. Germline values: CDR1 SGHNT, CDR2 YYREEE (reference sequence). V gave up 9 bases and J gave up 5 bases, with 12 bases separating them. This CDR3 spans 11 amino acids. The CDR3 DNA sequence: TGTGCCACCCGGCTTGGGAACGAGCAGTACTTC. This codes for CATRLGNEQYF.

The J gene is TRBJ1-2, the V gene TRBV12-3 or TRBV12-4; unclear D gene. The V gene lost 3 bases and the J gene lost 3 bases, with 11 bases spanning the gap. The CDR3 has 14 amino acids. CDR3 sequence: CASSLGQVDYGYTF. CDR3 DNA sequence: TGTGCCAGCAGTTTGGGTCAGGTGGACTATGGCTACACCTTC.

V and J are TRBV20-1 and TRBJ2-3; 13 bases map to TRBD2. This CDR3 region has 18 residues. Germline trimming cut 0 bases from V and 3 bases from J; bases unmatched to any gene: 9. The germline gives CDR1 DFQATT, CDR2 SNEGSKA (reference sequence). As DNA, the CDR3 is TGCAGTGCTAGAGATCCGACTAGCGGGAGGCCCGGAACAGATACGCAGTATTTT. As protein: CSARDPTSGRPGTDTQYF.